A selection of T cell receptor beta chains follows, all from one sample in a study of blood T cells in healthy people across ages. TCRdb re-analysed the 5' RACE reads in MiXCR, keeping a single row per CDR3 protein. Of about 800,000 distinct CDR3 sequences in the sample, about 25% were seen once. The same data also went into a second study, on T cells of mothers and their children.

Sample: blood. These receptor sequences come from a boy aged 5-17 years in good health. Each CDR3 is given with its conserved first and last residue. The D gene is left open where the match is weak. Clone sizes are given selectively: once, few, many, or a class where the clone is expanded.

clone_size	cdr3_length	d_call	v_call	j_call	cdr3_nt	cdr3_aa
few	17	NA	TRBV24-1	TRBJ2-1	TGTGCCACCAGTGATTTGGTTGCCCCGAGCTCCTACAATGAGCAGTTCTTC	CATSDLVAPSSYNEQFF
NA	16	TRBD2	TRBV27	TRBJ2-7	TGTGCCAGCAGTTCCGGGACTAGCGGGGGGTTCTACGAGCAGTACTTC	CASSSGTSGGFYEQYF
few	15	TRBD2	TRBV9	TRBJ2-1	TGTGCCAGCAGCCGGGTGGGGACTAGCGGGAATGAGCAGTTCTTC	CASSRVGTSGNEQFF
NA	14	NA	TRBV12-3/TRBV12-4	TRBJ2-5	TGTGCCAGCAGTCGTAGTCGGGAACAAGAGACCCAGTACTTC	CASSRSREQETQYF
once	15	NA	TRBV19	TRBJ2-5	TGTGCCAGTAGTCGGACTGCTGACTTCCAAGAGACCCAGTACTTC	CASSRTADFQETQYF
NA	14	TRBD1	TRBV12-5	TRBJ2-3	TGTGCTAGTGGTGTGGTGACAGGGACAGATACGCAGTATTTT	CASGVVTGTDTQYF
NA	14	NA	TRBV12-3/TRBV12-4	TRBJ1-5	TGTGCCAGCAGTTTGCTCAATAGCAATCAGCCCCAGCATTTT	CASSLLNSNQPQHF
few	14	NA	TRBV24-1	TRBJ2-5	TGTGCCACCAGTGACACCACCTCCGGGACACCGCAGTACTTC	CATSDTTSGTPQYF
NA	12	NA	TRBV20-1	TRBJ2-5	TGCAGTGCTATGACACAGGGAGAGACCCAGTACTTC	CSAMTQGETQYF
few	15	TRBD1	TRBV29-1	TRBJ2-2	TGCAGCGCCTCGCGGACAGGGGGTCTTGGCGGGGAGCTGTTTTTT	CSASRTGGLGGELFF
NA	16	TRBD1	TRBV12-3/TRBV12-4	TRBJ2-5	TGTGCCAGCACCCAGGGGGTGGGGACACCGCAAGAGACCCAGTACTTC	CASTQGVGTPQETQYF
NA	15	NA	TRBV6-2/TRBV6-3	TRBJ1-6	TGTGCCAGCAGTTATATTCGCCAGGGTAATTCACCCCTCCACTTT	CASSYIRQGNSPLHF
NA	16	TRBD2	TRBV29-1	TRBJ2-3	TGCAGCGCCCCAGGGGTTCGGCGGGGGGGCACAGATACGCAGTATTTT	CSAPGVRRGGTDTQYF
NA	16	TRBD1	TRBV5-6	TRBJ1-1	TGTGCCAGCAGCTTGTCGGGCAGCGCAGGGGGGATTGAAGCTTTCTTT	CASSLSGSAGGIEAFF
few	14	NA	TRBV5-1	TRBJ2-1	TGCGCCAGCAGCTTGGTCTCCATACACAATGAGCAGTTCTTC	CASSLVSIHNEQFF
NA	12	NA	TRBV29-1	TRBJ1-2	TGCAGCGTTCAGGGAGTCGACTATGGCTACACCTTC	CSVQGVDYGYTF
NA	13	NA	TRBV29-1	TRBJ1-3	TGCAGCCCGCACCGGTGGGGTGGAAACACCATATATTTT	CSPHRWGGNTIYF
few	17	TRBD1	TRBV7-8	TRBJ2-5	TGTGCCAGCAGCTCACTTGACAGGGGGCTTCGTCAAGAGACCCAGTACTTC	CASSSLDRGLRQETQYF
NA	13	TRBD2	TRBV7-9	TRBJ2-5	TGTGCCACCAGAGGACTAGCGGTTGAGACCCAGTACTTC	CATRGLAVETQYF
few	16	NA	TRBV4-1	TRBJ2-1	TGCGCCAGCAGCCAAAAACAGGGAGGCTCCTACAATGAGCAGTTCTTC	CASSQKQGGSYNEQFF
NA	13	NA	TRBV20-1	TRBJ2-2	TGCAGTGCTAGTGTGACTCACACCGGGGAGCTGTTTTTT	CSASVTHTGELFF
many	13	TRBD1	TRBV20-1	TRBJ2-1	TGCAGTGCGAGAGGGACAGGATACAATGAGCAGTTCTTC	CSARGTGYNEQFF
NA	14	NA	TRBV6-2/TRBV6-3	TRBJ2-1	TGTGCCAGCAGTTATTCCGGGGGCGGGAATGAGCAGTTCTTC	CASSYSGGGNEQFF
NA	15	NA	TRBV7-9	TRBJ2-1	TGTGCCAGCAGCGAGACTACATCCTTTTACAATGAGCAGTTCTTC	CASSETTSFYNEQFF
few	12	NA	TRBV12-3/TRBV12-4	TRBJ2-1	TGTGCCAGCAGCCAGAGGGAGAATGAGCAGTTCTTC	CASSQRENEQFF
few	13	NA	TRBV29-1	TRBJ1-2	TGCAGCGTTGAATCCCCTACTACCCAGGGCTACACCTTC	CSVESPTTQGYTF
many	15	TRBD1	TRBV14	TRBJ1-4	TGTGCCAGCAGCCAAAGACAGGGGACTAATGAAAAACTGTTTTTT	CASSQRQGTNEKLFF
few	13	NA	TRBV5-1	TRBJ2-5	TGCGCCAGCAGCTACTCCGACGGAGAGGCCCAGTACTTC	CASSYSDGEAQYF
NA	15	NA	TRBV4-2	TRBJ2-5	TGTGCCAGCAGCCATTCTGGGGCACCTCAAGAGACCCAGTACTTC	CASSHSGAPQETQYF
NA	16	TRBD2	TRBV7-9	TRBJ2-1	TGTGCCAGCAGCTTATCCGGTGGCGGGAGTTTGAATGAGCAGTTCTTC	CASSLSGGGSLNEQFF
NA	17	NA	TRBV7-9	TRBJ2-1	TGTGCCAGCAGCTTATTGATAGTGAGGACAGCAGACAATGAGCAGTTCTTC	CASSLLIVRTADNEQFF
NA	15	NA	TRBV10-3	TRBJ2-4	TGTGCCATCAGTGAGTCTACAGGGTCGTCGAACATTCAGTACTTC	CAISESTGSSNIQYF
NA	15	TRBD1	TRBV29-1	TRBJ1-1	TGCAGCGCGCAAGGTCCTAGGGGGCTTAGCGGGGAAGCTTTCTTT	CSAQGPRGLSGEAFF
NA	13	TRBD1	TRBV19	TRBJ2-3	TGTGCCAGTAGCCCCGACAGGGTCCATACGCAGTATTTT	CASSPDRVHTQYF
NA	16	NA	TRBV5-4	TRBJ2-7	TGTGCCAGCAGCCCCGAGGCAGGGGCGAGCTCCTACGAGCAGTACTTC	CASSPEAGASSYEQYF
few	15	NA	TRBV5-1	TRBJ2-1	TGCGCCAGCGCCGCCGGGACCGGGACCTACAATGAGCAGTTCTTC	CASAAGTGTYNEQFF
few	15	TRBD1	TRBV7-9	TRBJ2-1	TGTGCCAGCAGCCGCCTAGGGGGCGCGTTCAATGAGCAGTTCTTC	CASSRLGGAFNEQFF
NA	14	TRBD1	TRBV29-1	TRBJ2-7	TGCAGCGTACTCATCCGGGACAGGCGCTACGAGCAGTACTTC	CSVLIRDRRYEQYF
few	17	TRBD2	TRBV27	TRBJ2-1	TGTGCCAGCAGTCTGCACCGACTAGCGGGAGCGTACAATGAGCAGTTCTTC	CASSLHRLAGAYNEQFF
NA	12	TRBD1	TRBV29-1	TRBJ2-7	TGCAGCGTTGAAGAGACAGGGTACGAGCAGTACTTC	CSVEETGYEQYF
few	14	NA	TRBV28	TRBJ2-7	TGTGCCAGCAGTTTATGGCAGGGGACTCGCGAGCAGTACTTC	CASSLWQGTREQYF